These 32 T cell receptor beta chains were sequenced from one sample in a study of blood T cell repertoires in COVID-19. TCRdb's table, derived via immunoSEQ multiplex PCR, lists solely in-frame clones and lacks some. This sample has approximately 200,000 clones; 70% to 90% occur once, and the top ten carry 10% to 14%. The sample was PBMCs or T cells enriched from blood (not recorded which). These receptors all stem from a man in his thirties or forties who had recovered from COVID-19.

V gene TRBV6-1 combines with J gene TRBJ1-3, with a possible D match to TRBD1 (6 bases). The CDR3 has 16 residues. V was clipped by 0 bases and J by 3 bases, with 12 bases between them. Per the germline V gene, CDR1 is MNHNS and CDR2 is SASEGT. In DNA form, the CDR3 reads TGTGCCAGCAGTGAAGCGCCTGGGGGCTATGGAAACACCATATATTTT. The encoded protein is CASSEAPGGYGNTIYF.

The chain carries TRBV5-1 and TRBJ1-5, with 7 bases lining up with TRBD1. The ends lost 2 bases at V and 4 bases at J; junction bases unmatched: 3. Germline values: CDR1 SGHRS, CDR2 YFSETQ. The CDR3 spans 14 residues. The CDR3: CASSFTGENQPQHF. The CDR3, as DNA: TGCGCCAGCAGCTTTACAGGGGAAAATCAGCCCCAGCATTTT.

This clone was picked up one time. The chain recombines TRBV5-4 with TRBJ1-4; 8 nucleotides agree with TRBD1. Germline V gives CDR1 SGHNT, CDR2 YYREEE (reference sequence). With 0 bases clipped from V and 10 bases from J, the junction kept 8 bases outside the gene matches. CDR3 length: 15 residues. This CDR3 is CASSLAGQGIGKLFF. DNA of the CDR3: TGTGCCAGCAGCTTGGCTGGACAGGGAATTGGAAAACTGTTTTTT.

The chain couples TRBV5-5 to TRBJ1-4; D remains unclear. CDR1 and CDR2 (germline): SGHKS, YYEKEE (reference sequence). V lost 0 bases and J lost 3, with 12 bases in between. The CDR3 is 16 amino acids. In nucleotides, the CDR3 is TGTGCCAGCAGCTTGGGCGGCGGGCCGTCTAATGAAAAACTGTTTTTT. As protein: CASSLGGGPSNEKLFF. Together with reference TRBV5-5 and TRBJ1-4, the CDR3 gives the full variable domain: DAGVTQSPTHLIKTRGQQVTLRCSPISGHKSVSWYQQVLGQGPQFIFQYYEKEERGRGNFPDRFSARQFPNYSSELNVNALLLGDSALYLCASSLGGGPSNEKLFFGSGTQLSVL.

V and J are TRBV5-1 and TRBJ2-2; perhaps TRBD1 as D (6 bases). Germline CDR1 is SGHRS and CDR2 is YFSETQ. V was trimmed by 2 bases and J by 5 bases, leaving 13 bases between them. There are 15 residues in the CDR3. The CDR3 coding sequence is TGCGCCAGCAGCTTTGGGGGCTTGGGGACCGGGGAGCTGTTTTTT. Amino acid sequence: CASSFGGLGTGELFF.

This clone was observed a handful of times. The chain is built from TRBV3-1 (or the pseudogene TRBV3-2) and TRBJ2-7, with unresolved D. The V gene lost 0 bases and the J gene lost 4 bases, with 4 bases spanning the gap. This CDR3 comprises 12 residues. Germline V gene lookup returns CDR1 LGHDT and CDR2 YNNKEL (reference sequence). CDR3 sequence reads: CASSQDMYEQYF. CDR3 DNA: TGTGCCAGCAGCCAAGATATGTACGAGCAGTACTTC.

The chain combines TRBV6-6 with TRBJ1-3, with TRBD1 matching 7 bases. The CDR3 has 14 residues. Unmatched junction bases numbered 4, after V lost 6 bases and J lost 2 bases. The germline V gene has CDR1 MNHNY and CDR2 SVGAGI (reference sequence). CDR3 coding DNA: TGTGCCAGCAGCCCCCAGGGGGCTGGAAACACCATATATTTT. Translated: CASSPQGAGNTIYF.

A few counts support this clone. This rearrangement joins TRBV6-1 to TRBJ1-2; D not resolved. Germline assignment: CDR1 MNHNS and CDR2 SASEGT. The germline V and J ends were trimmed by 3 bases and 3 bases, with 20 bases remaining between them. CDR3 length equals 17 residues. The CDR3 is CASSERRVSSAHYGYTF. The DNA for the CDR3 is TGTGCCAGCAGTGAGAGGAGAGTGAGCTCCGCCCACTATGGCTACACCTTC.

The CDR3, as DNA: TGTGCCAGCAGGTGGCTGATAACTAATGAAAAACTGTTTTTT. Translation gives CASRWLITNEKLFF. The J gene is TRBJ1-4, the V gene TRBV2; no firm D call. Looked up from germline, CDR1 is SNHLY and CDR2 is FYNNEI. This CDR3 has 14 amino acids. Trimming shortened V by 6 bases and J by 1 base, and 9 bases separated the two germline ends.

The chain couples TRBV12-3 or TRBV12-4 to TRBJ1-4; D is unclear. The CDR3 spans 12 residues. Trimming cost V 6 bases and J 12 bases, with 14 bases left between them. In nucleotides, the CDR3 is TGTGCCAGCAGCCCCCTAGCCTCGGAACTGTTTTTT. Protein product: CASSPLASELFF.

This clone was seen a handful of times. The rearrangement links TRBV29-1 to TRBJ1-2; TRBD1 is a possible D gene (6 bases). CDR3 size: 12 residues. Per the germline V gene, CDR1 is SQVTM and CDR2 is ANQGSEA. The CDR3 sequence is CRAGTMNYGYTF. The DNA of the CDR3 is TGCAGGGCCGGGACAATGAACTATGGCTACACCTTC.

V is TRBV5-8 and J is TRBJ2-3, with TRBD2 matching over 8 bases. Per the germline V gene, CDR1 is SGHTS and CDR2 is YDEGEE. This CDR3 is 14 amino acids long. After removal of 3 bases from V and 4 bases from J, the junction contained 4 bases not matched to a gene. In nucleotides, the CDR3 is TGTGCCAGCAGCTGGGGCGGGGGGTCAGATACGCAGTATTTT. Its translation is CASSWGGGSDTQYF. Based on the CDR3 plus reference TRBV5-8 and TRBJ2-3, the full variable domain is EAGVTQSPTHLIKTRGQQATLRCSPISGHTSVYWYQQALGLGLQFLLWYDEGEERNRGNFPPRFSGRQFPNYSSELNVNALELEDSALYLCASSWGGGSDTQYFGPGTRLTVL.

The table lists this clone with a few counts. This chain links TRBV28 with TRBJ1-3, with D tentatively TRBD1 (5 bases). V was cut by 2 bases and J by 4 bases, with 12 bases left in between. This CDR3 contains 15 residues. Germline V gene data show CDR1 as MDHEN and CDR2 as SYDVKM. This CDR3 is CASSLPDRAGNTIYF. For the CDR3, the DNA is TGTGCCAGCAGTTTACCCGACAGAGCCGGAAACACCATATATTTT.

The V and J genes are TRBV5-1 and TRBJ2-5; 7 bases match TRBD2. The CDR3 has 14 residues. V trimming: 0 bases; J trimming: 5 bases; junction bases outside the gene matches: 4. Germline assignment: CDR1 SGHRS and CDR2 YFSETQ. CDR3 sequence (DNA): TGCGCCAGCAGCTTGGTAATGGGGGGGGAGACCCAGTACTTC. Its translation: CASSLVMGGETQYF.

This chain joins TRBV10-1 and TRBJ2-1; perhaps TRBD2 as D (5 bases). Germline lookup yields CDR1 WNHNN and CDR2 SYGVQD (reference sequence). This CDR3 contains 12 residues. Trimming cost V 11 bases and J 8 bases, with 16 bases left between them. The CDR3: CAVSGIGDEQFF. The CDR3 DNA reads TGCGCCGTAAGCGGTATTGGCGATGAGCAGTTCTTC.

The chain has TRBV2 and TRBJ2-1, with TRBD1 identical over 9 bases. V was clipped by 1 base and J by 5 bases; unmatched bases: 9. The CDR3 length is 17 residues. CDR1 and CDR2 from the germline V gene are SNHLY and FYNNEI. CDR3 residues: CASSEVPGQGRNNEQFF. DNA of the CDR3: TGTGCCAGCAGTGAAGTCCCCGGACAGGGGAGGAACAATGAGCAGTTCTTC.

This clone appeared a few times. The chain is built from TRBV11-3 and TRBJ2-2; perhaps TRBD1 as D (6 bases). Germline CDR1 reads SGHNT; CDR2 reads YENEEA. CDR3 length equals 15 residues. V was clipped by 4 bases and J by 5 bases, with 14 bases between them. This chain's CDR3 is CASSSFTGRTGELFF. DNA for the CDR3: TGTGCCAGCAGCTCCTTCACAGGGCGGACCGGGGAGCTGTTTTTT.

CDR3 in DNA: TGCGCCAGCAGCTTTCAGGGGGTCACTGAAGCTTTCTTT. Its translation is CASSFQGVTEAFF. The rearrangement links TRBV5-1 to TRBJ1-1; 7 bases are shared with TRBD1. Germline V lookup: CDR1 SGHRS, CDR2 YFSETQ. CDR3 size: 13 residues. J was trimmed by 4 bases and V by 2 bases; bases with no gene match: 2.

The genes are TRBV9 and TRBJ1-3; TRBD1 matches at 8 bases. The CDR3 covers 16 residues. The ends lost 0 bases at V and 4 bases at J; junction bases unmatched: 6. CDR1 and CDR2 (germline): SGDLS, YYNGEE. CDR3 in amino acids: CASSVDQGARGNTIYF. The CDR3 bases are TGTGCCAGCAGCGTAGACCAGGGGGCACGAGGAAACACCATATATTTT. The full variable domain, completed using reference TRBV9 and TRBJ1-3, is DSGVTQTPKHLITATGQRVTLRCSPRSGDLSVYWYQQSLDQGLQFLIQYYNGEERAKGNILERFSAQQFPDLHSELNLSSLELGDSALYFCASSVDQGARGNTIYFGEGSWLTVV.

The V and J genes are TRBV28 and TRBJ2-7, with D possibly matching TRBD2 (6 bases). V dropped 3 bases and J dropped 0 bases, with 9 bases sitting between them. Germline-derived CDR1 and CDR2 are MDHEN and SYDVKM. This CDR3 has 14 residues. DNA for the CDR3: TGTGCCAGCAGTTTTTTGGGGGGCTCCTACGAGCAGTACTTC. Amino acids: CASSFLGGSYEQYF.

The chain uses TRBV28 and TRBJ2-1; 16 positions match TRBD2. The CDR3 totals 20 residues. Germline trimming cut 1 base from V and 8 bases from J; bases unmatched to any gene: 14. The germline V gene has CDR1 MDHEN and CDR2 SYDVKM. The CDR3 DNA is TGTGCCAGCAGTTTATACACACAGGGGACTAGCGGGAGGGCCATCCATGAGCAGTTCTTC. The encoded protein is CASSLYTQGTSGRAIHEQFF.

The chain links TRBV4-3 to TRBJ1-5; D call uncertain. CDR3 length: 15 residues. Germline V lookup: CDR1 LGHNA, CDR2 YSLEER. Trimming shortened V by 2 bases and J by 3 bases, and 11 bases separated the two germline ends. Written as DNA, the CDR3 is TGCGCCAGCAGCCAAAGCGACCGTTCCAATCAGCCCCAGCATTTT. Translated: CASSQSDRSNQPQHF.

The chain links TRBV3-1 (or the pseudogene TRBV3-2) to TRBJ2-2, with D possibly TRBD1 on 5 matching bases. In germline, CDR1 is LGHDT, CDR2 YNNKEL (reference sequence). V gave up 8 bases and J gave up 0 bases, with 13 bases separating them. There are 15 residues in the CDR3. The DNA for the CDR3 is TGTGCCAGCTTCTCGTCAGGGCCGAACACCGGGGAGCTGTTTTTT. Its protein product is CASFSSGPNTGELFF.

The chain links TRBV14 to TRBJ2-3; 7 nucleotides line up with TRBD1. Germline V lookup: CDR1 SGHDN, CDR2 FVKESK. Losses at the gene ends were 4 bases for V and 4 bases for J; bases not matched to a gene: 8. The CDR3 loop spans 15 amino acids. CDR3 nucleotides: TGTGCCAGCAGCCCTACGGTAGGACAGGCAGATACGCAGTATTTT. Residues: CASSPTVGQADTQYF.

This clone is a singleton in its sample. J is TRBJ1-1 and V is TRBV7-9; 8 bases agree with TRBD1. V was clipped by 5 bases and J by 0 bases; unmatched bases: 5. Germline V gives CDR1 SEHNR, CDR2 FQNEAQ (reference sequence). This CDR3 is built from 15 residues. CDR3 nucleotides: TGTGCCAGCAGCCCGAACAGGGGGTTGAACACTGAAGCTTTCTTT. It encodes CASSPNRGLNTEAFF.

This clone showed up just once. J is TRBJ2-5 and V is TRBV10-2, with 7 nucleotides matching TRBD1. Germline values: CDR1 WSHSY, CDR2 SAAADI. This CDR3 has 15 amino acids. Trimming cost V 2 bases and J 0 bases; bases outside gene matches: 3. The CDR3 loop is CASSEEGTDQETQYF. As DNA, the CDR3 is TGCGCCAGCAGTGAGGAGGGGACAGACCAAGAGACCCAGTACTTC.

The chain employs TRBV6-5 and TRBJ2-2; 7 bases are a match to TRBD1. CDR1 is MNHEY, CDR2 SVGAGI, per germline. The CDR3 sequence is 15 residues long. V was clipped by 6 bases and J by 3 bases; unmatched bases: 7. CDR3 loop: CASRPGQLDTGELFF. The CDR3 region has the DNA TGTGCCAGCAGACCGGGACAGCTGGACACCGGGGAGCTGTTTTTT.

J is TRBJ1-5 and V is TRBV30; perhaps TRBD1 as D (5 bases). The CDR3 runs to 14 residues. Trimming left V 2 bases short and J 1 base short, with 9 bases between. Looked up from germline, CDR1 is GTSNPN and CDR2 is SVGIG (reference sequence). CDR3 sequence: CAWSSGTSNQPQHF. CDR3 sequence (DNA): TGTGCCTGGAGTAGCGGGACCAGCAATCAGCCCCAGCATTTT.

The chain links TRBV28 to TRBJ2-1; the match to TRBD1 covers 7 bases. The length of the CDR3 is 16 residues. V lost 2 bases, J lost 4 bases, and 8 bases stayed unmatched. Germline lookup yields CDR1 MDHEN and CDR2 SYDVKM. The CDR3 is CASSLNRRGQYNEQFF. In DNA form, the CDR3 reads TGTGCCAGCAGTTTAAATCGCAGGGGACAGTACAATGAGCAGTTCTTC.

This chain links TRBV5-8 with TRBJ1-5; D is uncertain. This CDR3 is built from 14 residues. CDR1 is SGHTS and CDR2 is YDEGEE in the germline V gene. The V and J ends lost 3 bases and 4 bases respectively, with 11 bases between them. Here the CDR3 DNA reads TGTGCCAGCAGCTGGCCACGGGGTAATCAGCCCCAGCATTTT. Encoded protein: CASSWPRGNQPQHF.

This clone has just one count. V gene TRBV6-2 or TRBV6-3 combines with J gene TRBJ1-1; D gene unclear. CDR3 length: 14 amino acids. Germline V gene lookup returns CDR1 MNHEY and CDR2 SVGEGT. Trimming removed 0 bases at V and 0 bases at J, with 5 bases between. CDR3 bases: TGTGCCAGCAGTTACTCGGACTTGAACACTGAAGCTTTCTTT. This codes for CASSYSDLNTEAFF.

The V gene is TRBV28, the J gene TRBJ2-7; tentative D call: TRBD2 (5 bases). From germline, CDR1 is MDHEN and CDR2 SYDVKM. The CDR3 is 15 amino acids. The V end lost 5 bases, the J end lost 2 bases, and 16 bases lay between the germline ends. The CDR3 loop reads CASSPYPGLTYEQYF. The CDR3 nucleotides are TGTGCCAGCAGTCCCTACCCCGGACTTACCTACGAGCAGTACTTC.